One sample yielded the 14 T cell receptor beta chains listed below, sequenced in a study of blood T cell repertoires in COVID-19. Some clones are missing from TCRdb's copy, which holds only in-frame ones; the method was immunoSEQ multiplex PCR. Seen here are tens of thousands of clones, 65% to 85% observed once, and the top ten hold roughly 15%. The source material was peripheral blood. These receptor sequences come from a woman aged 55-70 years with acute or convalescent COVID-19.

This rearrangement joins TRBV7-3 to TRBJ2-7; 9 bases are shared with TRBD2. Trimming removed 5 bases from V and 1 base from J; junction bases left unmatched: 3. The CDR3 consists of 14 residues. Germline loops: CDR1 SGHTA, CDR2 FQGTGA. CDR3 in amino acids: CASSMTSGSYEQYF. DNA for the CDR3: TGTGCCAGCAGCATGACTAGCGGTTCCTACGAGCAGTACTTC.

On this clone: Other DNA sequences of this sample code for an identical CDR3. The chain employs TRBV18 and TRBJ2-5; TRBD2 matches 7 bases. This CDR3 has 14 residues. CDR1 is KGHSH, CDR2 LQKENI, per germline. The V and J ends lost 3 bases and 2 bases, in that order; junction bases with no gene match: 3. In DNA form, the CDR3 reads TGTGCCAGCTCACCGCCGGGACTACAAGAGACCCAGTACTTC. Translated: CASSPPGLQETQYF.

This clone showed up just once. This sequence joins TRBV24-1 and TRBJ1-6; TRBD1 is a possible D gene (6 bases). CDR3 size: 15 residues. V was trimmed by 10 bases and J by 7 bases, leaving 19 bases between them. CDR1 is KGHDR, CDR2 SFDVKD, per germline. CDR3 sequence: CATNRPGQENSPLHF. CDR3 nucleotide sequence: TGTGCCACAAACAGGCCGGGACAAGAAAATTCACCCCTCCACTTT.

The table lists this clone with a few counts. The chain joins TRBV5-4 to TRBJ1-1; D is undetermined. Germline V gene data show CDR1 as SGHNT and CDR2 as YYREEE (reference sequence). Between the trimmed V and J ends, which lost 0 bases and 11 bases, there was a span of 11 bases. This CDR3 comprises 12 residues. The DNA of the CDR3 is TGTGCCAGCAGCTTGGACCGGGTTGGGGCTTTCTTT. This gives the protein CASSLDRVGAFF.

This clone was detected a few times. The chain couples TRBV7-9 to TRBJ1-6; TRBD1 matches 10 bases. Per germline, CDR1 SEHNR and CDR2 FQNEAQ (reference sequence). This CDR3 comprises 15 residues. Losses at the gene ends were 6 bases for V and 10 bases for J; bases not matched to a gene: 9. This chain's CDR3 is CASRTLGTGESPLHF. In nucleotides, the CDR3 is TGTGCCAGCAGGACCTTAGGGACAGGGGAATCACCCCTCCACTTT.

The V and J genes are TRBV7-8 and TRBJ1-2; TRBD1 matches at 10 bases. The CDR3 consists of 15 residues. The V and J ends lost 5 bases and 7 bases, in that order; junction bases with no gene match: 10. The germline CDR1 and CDR2 sequences are SGHVS and FQNEAQ. The CDR3 is CASSPRTGGRIGYTF. The CDR3 nucleotides read TGTGCCAGCAGCCCTCGGACAGGGGGAAGGATTGGCTACACCTTC. The variable domain in full, completed from reference TRBV7-8 and TRBJ1-2, reads GAGVSQSPRYKVAKRGQDVALRCDPISGHVSLFWYQQALGQGPEFLTYFQNEAQLDKSGLPSDRFFAERPEGSVSTLKIQRTQQEDSAVYLCASSPRTGGRIGYTFGSGTRLTVV.

The chain is built from TRBV18 and TRBJ2-2; 7 bases line up with TRBD2. The CDR3 has 16 amino acids. Germline lookup yields CDR1 KGHSH and CDR2 LQKENI. V gave up 3 bases and J gave up 4 bases; unmatched junction bases: 8. CDR3 DNA sequence: TGTGCCAGCTCACCTCTCGGACTAGTAAGCACCGGGGAGCTGTTTTTT. It yields the protein CASSPLGLVSTGELFF.

This chain joins TRBV2 and TRBJ1-2; 7 nucleotides align to TRBD1. Per the germline V gene, CDR1 is SNHLY and CDR2 is FYNNEI. CDR3 length equals 13 residues. V gave up 6 bases and J gave up 8 bases; unmatched junction bases: 9. The CDR3 here is CASRRGGAGGYTF. DNA for the CDR3: TGTGCCAGCAGGCGAGGGGGCGCGGGGGGCTACACCTTC.

V gene TRBV29-1 combines with J gene TRBJ1-4, with a tentative D call TRBD1 (5 bases). The length of the CDR3 is 13 residues. The V end lost 5 bases, the J end lost 2 bases, and 9 bases lay between the germline ends. The V gene's germline CDR1 is SQVTM and CDR2 ANQGSEA. In DNA, the CDR3 is TGCAGCGTTCAGGGTAACACTAATGAAAAACTGTTTTTT. It specifies CSVQGNTNEKLFF.

The chain couples TRBV5-1 to TRBJ1-5, with 9 bases identical to TRBD1. This CDR3 has 17 amino acids. CDR1 is SGHRS and CDR2 is YFSETQ in the germline V gene. V shed 5 bases and J 0 bases; nucleotides not matched to a gene: 9. CDR3 coding DNA: TGCGCCAGCAGTTCGGACAGGGGCCATATTAGCAATCAGCCCCAGCATTTT. Residues: CASSSDRGHISNQPQHF.

The chain is built from TRBV6-5 and TRBJ1-2; the match to TRBD1 covers 8 bases. CDR1 and CDR2 (germline): MNHEY, SVGAGI. This CDR3 region has 14 residues. Losses at the gene ends were 4 bases for V and 3 bases for J; bases not matched to a gene: 4. The CDR3 DNA sequence: TGTGCCAGCAGTTCGGACAGGGAGGACTATGGCTACACCTTC. It yields the protein CASSSDREDYGYTF.

This clone showed up just once. The rearrangement links TRBV7-8 to TRBJ1-3, with unresolved D. V lost 5 bases and J lost 0, with 8 bases in between. The germline gives CDR1 SGHVS, CDR2 FQNEAQ. The CDR3 is made up of 14 amino acids. The CDR3, as DNA: TGTGCCAGCAGCCAAGGCGGCTCTGGAAACACCATATATTTT. This translates into CASSQGGSGNTIYF.

This clone was observed a few times. The CDR3, as DNA: TGTGCCAGCAGCCGACCCGAGGGCACTGAAGCTTTCTTT. It translates to CASSRPEGTEAFF. The gene calls are TRBV6-6 and TRBJ1-1; D is unclear. Germline V gene data show CDR1 as MNHNY and CDR2 as SVGAGI (reference sequence). V was trimmed by 6 bases and J by 4 bases, leaving 12 bases between them. This CDR3 has 13 residues.

The table lists this clone with a few counts. The chain carries TRBV3-1 (or the pseudogene TRBV3-2) and TRBJ1-5, with TRBD1 as a possible D gene (6 bases). The CDR3 covers 15 residues. Germline values: CDR1 LGHDT, CDR2 YNNKEL (reference sequence). Trimming removed 1 base from V and 5 bases from J, with 12 bases in between. CDR3 in DNA: TGTGCCAGCAGCCAAGTTAGGGACAAACATCAGCCCCAGCATTTT. Translation gives CASSQVRDKHQPQHF.